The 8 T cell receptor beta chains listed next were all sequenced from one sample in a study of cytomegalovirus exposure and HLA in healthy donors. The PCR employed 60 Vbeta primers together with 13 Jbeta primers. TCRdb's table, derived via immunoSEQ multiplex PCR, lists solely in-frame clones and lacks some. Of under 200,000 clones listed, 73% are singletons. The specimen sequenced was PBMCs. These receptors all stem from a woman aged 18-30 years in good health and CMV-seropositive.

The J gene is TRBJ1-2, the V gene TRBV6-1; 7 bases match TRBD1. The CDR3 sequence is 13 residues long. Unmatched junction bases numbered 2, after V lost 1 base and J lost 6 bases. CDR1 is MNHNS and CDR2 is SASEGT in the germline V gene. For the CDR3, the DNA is TGTGCCAGCAGTGAAGAAGGGACAGATGGCTACACCTTC. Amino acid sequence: CASSEEGTDGYTF.

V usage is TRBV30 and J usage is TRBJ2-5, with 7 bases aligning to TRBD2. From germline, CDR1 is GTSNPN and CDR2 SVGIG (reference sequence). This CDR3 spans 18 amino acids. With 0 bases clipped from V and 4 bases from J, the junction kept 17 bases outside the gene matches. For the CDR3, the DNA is TGTGCCTGGAGTGTACCAACTTTAGCGGGCCTTCCCAGAGAGACCCAGTACTTC. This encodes CAWSVPTLAGLPRETQYF. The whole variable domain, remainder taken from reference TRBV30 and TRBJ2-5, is SQTIHQWPATLVQPVGSPLSLECTVEGTSNPNLYWYRQAAGRGLQLLFYSVGIGQISSEVPQNLSASRPQDRQFILSSKKLLLSDSGFYLCAWSVPTLAGLPRETQYFGPGTRLLVL.

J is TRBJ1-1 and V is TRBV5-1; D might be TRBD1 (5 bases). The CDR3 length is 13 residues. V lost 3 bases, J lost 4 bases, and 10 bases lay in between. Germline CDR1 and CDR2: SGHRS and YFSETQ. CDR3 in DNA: TGCGCCAGCAGCTGGGGGGGAAGCACTGAAGCTTTCTTT. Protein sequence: CASSWGGSTEAFF.

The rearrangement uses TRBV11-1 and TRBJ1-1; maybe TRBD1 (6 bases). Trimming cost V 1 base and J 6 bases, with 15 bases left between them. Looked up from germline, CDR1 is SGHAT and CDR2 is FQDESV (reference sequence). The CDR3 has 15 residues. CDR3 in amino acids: CASSLGYRGGAEAFF. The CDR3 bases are TGTGCCAGCAGCTTAGGTTACCGCGGGGGCGCTGAAGCTTTCTTT.

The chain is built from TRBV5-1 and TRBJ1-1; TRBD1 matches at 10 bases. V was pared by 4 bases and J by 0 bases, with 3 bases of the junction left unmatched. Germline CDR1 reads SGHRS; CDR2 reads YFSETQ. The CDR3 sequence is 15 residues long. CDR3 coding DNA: TGCGCCAGCAGCACAGACAGGGGGCTGAACACTGAAGCTTTCTTT. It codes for CASSTDRGLNTEAFF.

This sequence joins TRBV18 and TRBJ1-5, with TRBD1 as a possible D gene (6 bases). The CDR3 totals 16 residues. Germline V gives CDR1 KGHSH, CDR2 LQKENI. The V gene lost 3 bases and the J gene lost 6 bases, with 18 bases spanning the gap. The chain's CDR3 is CASSPLDSVGGQPQHF. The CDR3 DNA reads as TGTGCCAGCTCACCCTTGGACAGCGTAGGAGGTCAGCCCCAGCATTTT.

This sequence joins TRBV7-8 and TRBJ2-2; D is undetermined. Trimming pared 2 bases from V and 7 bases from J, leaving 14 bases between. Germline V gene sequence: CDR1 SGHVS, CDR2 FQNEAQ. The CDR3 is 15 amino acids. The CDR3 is CASSLTPRKVGELFF. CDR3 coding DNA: TGTGCCAGCAGCTTAACACCGAGGAAGGTCGGGGAGCTGTTTTTT.

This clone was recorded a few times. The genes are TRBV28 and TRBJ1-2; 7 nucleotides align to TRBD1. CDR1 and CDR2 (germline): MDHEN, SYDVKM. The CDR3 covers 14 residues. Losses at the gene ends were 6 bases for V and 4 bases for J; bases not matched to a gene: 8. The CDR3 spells CASRAGGTFYGYTF. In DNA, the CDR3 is TGTGCCAGCAGGGCAGGGGGAACATTCTATGGCTACACCTTC.